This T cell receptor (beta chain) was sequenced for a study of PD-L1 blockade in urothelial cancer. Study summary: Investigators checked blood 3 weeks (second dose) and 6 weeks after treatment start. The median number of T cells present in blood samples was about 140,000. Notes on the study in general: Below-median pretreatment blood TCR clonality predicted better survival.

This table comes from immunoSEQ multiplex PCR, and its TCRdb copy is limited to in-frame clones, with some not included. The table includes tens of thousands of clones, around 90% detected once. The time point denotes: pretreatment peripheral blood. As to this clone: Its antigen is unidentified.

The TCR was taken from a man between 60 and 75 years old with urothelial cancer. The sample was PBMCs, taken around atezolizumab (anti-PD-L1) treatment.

The CDR3 here is CASSLRDTGELFF. Written as DNA, the CDR3 is TGTGCCAGCAGCTTGCGCGACACCGGGGAGCTGTTTTTT. This chain uses TRBV5-4 with TRBJ2-2; D unresolved. This CDR3 has 13 amino acids. Germline V gene lookup returns CDR1 SGHNT and CDR2 YYREEE (reference sequence). Deletions cut 1 base from V and 3 bases from J, with 4 bases between.